These T cell receptor beta chains were read from a single sample in a study of response to subunit inactivated influenza vaccine. TCRdb reprocessed the RT-PCR reads with MiXCR, giving one entry per CDR3 protein. The sample yields under 200,000 distinct CDR3 sequences, roughly 12% seen once. These data are also associated with another study on T cells expressing NK-cell markers.

Sequenced material: CD8+ T cells sorted from PBMCs, taken about 13 days after vaccination. The source of these receptors is a man aged 50-59 years who received an inactivated influenza vaccine. Both conserved end residues are part of each CDR3. A D gene is named only where the DNA matches it firmly.

V gene	CDR3 length	J gene	D gene	CDR3 protein
TRBV19	16	TRBJ2-1	NA	CASSPRLVGAYNEQFF
TRBV3-1	18	TRBJ2-3	TRBD2	CASSQDGTRGAITDTQYF
TRBV2	15	TRBJ2-1	TRBD2	CARGLAGGPPREQFF
TRBV5-1	16	TRBJ1-1	NA	CASSLVSTGLNTEAFF
TRBV19	16	TRBJ1-1	NA	CASSIVFVGGRTEAFF
TRBV6-5	11	TRBJ2-3	TRBD2	CASHSGDTQYF
TRBV19	12	TRBJ1-1	NA	CASQRGKTEAFF
TRBV30	14	TRBJ1-1	NA	CAWSGLRGGTEAFF
TRBV5-5	16	TRBJ2-1	NA	CASSFRWQGSLDEQFF
TRBV25-1	14	TRBJ2-3	NA	CASTGDLRGDTQYF
TRBV24-1	14	TRBJ2-1	TRBD2	CATSGPGGANEQFF
TRBV4-3	14	TRBJ2-7	NA	CASSQEGTYYEQYF
TRBV12-3/TRBV12-4	16	TRBJ2-5	TRBD1	CASSSPGDRGEETQYF
TRBV2	14	TRBJ1-2	NA	CASSKGPSNYGYTF
TRBV20-1	13	TRBJ2-5	NA	CSAPRDIQETQYF
TRBV28	14	TRBJ2-1	NA	CASSLLADAGEQFF
TRBV10-3	16	TRBJ2-3	TRBD2	CAISDLAGPSLDTQYF
TRBV20-1	17	TRBJ2-3	TRBD1	CSARVRDRGLGTDTQYF
TRBV2	10	TRBJ1-1	NA	CASGQTEAFF
TRBV7-9	15	TRBJ2-5	TRBD1	CASSPRDRAEETQYF
TRBV6-4	16	TRBJ2-3	TRBD2	CASSDSGGLDVDTQYF
TRBV6-1	14	TRBJ2-7	NA	CASSEGAGYYEQYF
TRBV20-1	13	TRBJ2-3	TRBD2	CSALTSGTDTQYF
TRBV6-1	14	TRBJ2-2	NA	CASSQTPGVGELFF
TRBV9	16	TRBJ2-3	NA	CASSVGRGEDTDTQYF
TRBV11-2	11	TRBJ2-5	NA	CASSRLETQYF
TRBV9	13	TRBJ1-1	TRBD1	CASSPGQYPEAFF
TRBV5-6	12	TRBJ1-1	NA	CASTLGVSEAFF
TRBV5-1	15	TRBJ1-5	NA	CASSLGWGGDQPQHF
TRBV5-1	14	TRBJ2-7	NA	CASSLGHTTYEQYF
TRBV11-1	19	TRBJ2-3	NA	CASSFPPLAPAGWVDTQYF
TRBV7-2	14	TRBJ1-6	NA	CASSLGAVGSPLHF
TRBV7-9	13	TRBJ1-1	NA	CASSLGGVREAFF
TRBV12-3/TRBV12-4	15	TRBJ2-1	TRBD2	CASSGSGRHYNEQFF
TRBV5-5	16	TRBJ1-1	TRBD1	CASSLFAGGLNTEAFF
TRBV12-3/TRBV12-4	16	TRBJ2-3	NA	CASSLVRGGFMDTQYF
TRBV28	14	TRBJ1-2	NA	CASSLSRGNYGYTF
TRBV27	17	TRBJ1-3	TRBD1	CASSPLLQGAFGNTIYF
TRBV11-2	14	TRBJ2-3	TRBD1	CASSPGTGLSTQYF
TRBV7-6	16	TRBJ2-2	NA	CASSLEAEINTGELFF
TRBV6-1	15	TRBJ2-3	TRBD2	CASSALAAITDTQYF
TRBV27	15	TRBJ2-7	NA	CASSFDRNGLHEQYF
TRBV25-1	16	TRBJ1-1	NA	CASSRRGRGVNTEAFF
TRBV29-1	12	TRBJ2-7	NA	CSVGRTKNEQYF
TRBV6-1	17	TRBJ2-1	TRBD2	CASSPRFASGSYNEQFF
TRBV20-1	15	TRBJ2-7	TRBD2	CSARDPVGGAYEQYF
TRBV2	11	TRBJ2-7	TRBD1	CASGQGYEQYF
TRBV20-1	16	TRBJ2-5	TRBD2	CSARFRGGLLQETQYF
TRBV6-5	17	TRBJ1-1	NA	CASSYSSLEITNTEAFF